This T cell receptor (beta chain) was obtained from a study of CD8 T cells in Susac syndrome. The CDR3 is made up of 15 amino acids. Trimming took 4 bases from V and 3 from J; bases not matched to a gene: 5. Per the germline V gene, CDR1 is LNHDA and CDR2 is SQIVND (reference sequence). Random hexamers were used to reverse transcribe the RNA input (about 0.5 to 1 ug). A multiplex approach, immunoSEQ multiplex PCR, amplified TCR beta CDR3 across 54 Vbeta and 13 Jbeta. Each CDR3 protein gets one entry after TCRdb re-called the immunoSEQ multiplex PCR reads with MiXCR. The data show 170,000 or so distinct CDR3 sequences, with 80% to 95% seen just once and about 0.088% held by the top ten. Points from the study as a whole: As the study acknowledged, the number of individuals who were part of its TCR sequencing and HLA analysis was relatively small.

On this clonotype itself: Its antigen is unidentified.

From blood CD8+ and CD4+ T cells, TCR beta sequences were generated. TEMRA cells were FACS-enriched, with CD8+ and CD4+ T cells isolated negatively. This chain connects TRBV19 to TRBJ2-7; TRBD1 aligns across 11 bases. Source material: CD4+ T cells from PBMCs. The clonotype originates from a human donor with multiple sclerosis. The CDR3 region has the DNA TGTGCCAGTAGTAGGACAGGGGGCGCGCTCTACGAGCAGTACTTC. Translation gives CASSRTGGALYEQYF.